The T cell receptor (beta chain) described here comes from a study of T cell responses to AZD1222 COVID-19 vaccine. Study results and caveats: Targeting of unmutated variant regions was reportedly seen in nearly half of spike-specific TCRs.

Using immunoSEQ multiplex PCR, the repertoire was profiled, and TCRdb retains in-frame clones only, with some absent. This sample has approximately 100,000 clones, with 88% found just once. A note on this clone: The target antigen is unknown.

The receptor was isolated from an adult in good health. The sequenced sample was peripheral blood, obtained on day 0 of MenACWY control vaccination.

Here the CDR3 reads CASTRGQSTEAFF. The CDR3 DNA reads TGTGCCAGTACCAGGGGGCAGAGCACTGAAGCTTTCTTT. V is TRBV12-3 or TRBV12-4 and J is TRBJ1-1; 8 nucleotides agree with TRBD1. The V and J ends lost 9 bases and 4 bases, in that order; junction bases with no gene match: 7. The CDR3 is made up of 13 amino acids.